Ten or more counts support the clone carrying this TCR beta chain. This entry comes from a study of patients and donors after allogeneic stem cell transplantation. TCRdb re-called the RT-PCR reads through MiXCR, storing one row per CDR3 protein. Of 900,000 to 1,000,000 distinct CDR3 sequences in the sample, over 15% are singletons; the top ten hold roughly 6%. The source of this sequence is a human donor who was either an allogeneic HSCT recipient or a stem cell or donor lymphocyte infusion donor (not recorded which). It is not recorded whose cells these are; they may come from a transplant donor. Material for sequencing was blood, either unsorted or a sorted T cell fraction (not recorded which).

This CDR3 is CASSSTGEEEKLFF. The CDR3 region has the DNA TGTGCCAGCAGCTCGACAGGTGAAGAAGAAAAACTGTTTTTT. The V call is TRBV13, the J call TRBJ1-4, with D perhaps TRBD1 (6 bases). The CDR3 consists of 14 residues. The V end was cut by 4 bases, the J end by 8 bases, with 14 bases between. Germline V gene lookup returns CDR1 PRHDT and CDR2 FYEKMQ (reference sequence). Full variable domain (outside the CDR3, taken from reference TRBV13 and TRBJ1-4): AAGVIQSPRHLIKEKRETATLKCYPIPRHDTVYWYQQGPGQDPQFLISFYEKMQSDKGSIPDRFSAQQFSDYHSELNMSSLELGDSALYFCASSSTGEEEKLFFGSGTQLSVL.